Following are 27 T cell receptor beta chains from one sample sequenced in a study of spatial heterogeneity in lung cancer. A single record per CDR3 protein comes from TCRdb applying MiXCR to the 5' RACE reads. This table has roughly 120,000 distinct CDR3 sequences, 12% appearing once. Time point here: blood at routine non-recurrence follow-up after resection. Unsorted whole RNA from tumor, nontumor lung or frozen PBMC underwent sequencing. Source: PBMCs, taken at follow-up. All receptors come from a male donor with early-stage non-small cell lung cancer.

This clonotype has a handful of counts. The chain recombines TRBV4-1 with TRBJ2-5; D is ambiguous. This CDR3 region has 16 residues. V lost 0 bases to trimming and J lost 2 bases, with 13 bases between them. CDR1 and CDR2 (germline): MGHRA, YSYEKL. The CDR3 loop reads CASSQDTPGVQETQYF. The CDR3 nucleotides read TGCGCCAGCAGCCAAGATACCCCAGGAGTGCAAGAGACCCAGTACTTC.

Many counts were recorded for this clonotype. V usage is TRBV20-1 and J usage is TRBJ2-1, with a possible D match to TRBD2 (5 bases). From germline, CDR1 is DFQATT and CDR2 SNEGSKA (reference sequence). The CDR3 is 14 amino acids. V lost 5 bases, J lost 2 bases, and 13 bases lay in between. CDR3 nucleotides: TGCAGTGCTTCCCTTGAGGGTACCTACAATGAGCAGTTCTTC. It encodes CSASLEGTYNEQFF.

J is TRBJ2-5 and V is TRBV4-3, with D perhaps matching TRBD2 (5 bases). V was trimmed by 1 base and J by 5 bases, leaving 14 bases between them. The CDR3 extends over 15 amino acids. Germline CDR1 LGHNA, CDR2 YSLEER. The CDR3 sequence is CASSQGEGVGETQYF. As DNA, the CDR3 is TGCGCCAGCAGCCAAGGAGAGGGCGTCGGGGAGACCCAGTACTTC.

This clonotype has a count of ten or more. The V call is TRBV20-1, the J call TRBJ1-1, with a tentative D call TRBD1 (5 bases). The length of the CDR3 is 13 residues. Germline CDR1 reads DFQATT; CDR2 reads SNEGSKA (reference sequence). Trimming cost V 6 bases and J 7 bases, with 18 bases left between them. CDR3 residues: CSATLTARDEAFF. CDR3 DNA: TGCAGTGCCACATTGACAGCGAGGGATGAAGCTTTCTTT.

This clonotype was counted ten times or more. The chain recombines TRBV12-3 or TRBV12-4 with TRBJ2-1; 10 bases map to TRBD2. V was clipped by 5 bases and J by 2 bases; unmatched bases: 6. The CDR3 is 16 amino acids. The CDR3 loop is CASSPLSGGPYNEQFF. DNA of the CDR3: TGTGCCAGCAGTCCTCTTAGCGGGGGGCCCTACAATGAGCAGTTCTTC.

This clonotype has a handful of counts. This sequence joins TRBV20-1 and TRBJ2-1; D unclear. Germline-derived CDR1 and CDR2 are DFQATT and SNEGSKA (reference sequence). This CDR3 contains 14 residues. V dropped 2 bases and J dropped 2 bases, with 10 bases sitting between them. As DNA, the CDR3 is TGCAGTGCTAGACGGCGGCTAACCTACAATGAGCAGTTCTTC. As protein: CSARRRLTYNEQFF.

This chain connects TRBV7-2 to TRBJ2-3, with D hard to call. CDR1 SGHTA and CDR2 FQGNSA come from the germline V gene. Between the trimmed V and J ends, which lost 3 bases and 6 bases, there was a span of 4 bases. The length of the CDR3 is 11 residues. For the CDR3, the DNA is TGTGCCAGCAGCTTCAAGGATACGCAGTATTTT. Protein product: CASSFKDTQYF.

This clonotype was counted ten times or more. V is TRBV9 and J is TRBJ1-1; TRBD1 aligns across 8 bases. V gave up 3 bases and J gave up 6 bases; unmatched junction bases: 10. The CDR3 totals 15 residues. In germline, CDR1 is SGDLS, CDR2 YYNGEE. CDR3 amino acids: CASSASTGGAAEAFF. CDR3 bases: TGTGCCAGCAGCGCAAGTACAGGGGGGGCCGCTGAAGCTTTCTTT.

This clonotype was seen repeatedly, ten times or more. The chain recombines TRBV24-1 with TRBJ1-5; tentative D call: TRBD1 (6 bases). CDR1 is KGHDR and CDR2 is SFDVKD in the germline V gene. Trimming took off 3 bases at V and 6 bases at J, with 17 bases between the two ends. This CDR3 comprises 16 residues. The CDR3: CATSDQRGGGTQPQHF. The CDR3 region has the DNA TGTGCCACCAGTGATCAAAGAGGAGGGGGAACTCAGCCCCAGCATTTT.

This chain joins TRBV24-1 and TRBJ2-1, with TRBD2 matching 14 bases. The CDR3 has 16 residues. Germline CDR1 is KGHDR and CDR2 is SFDVKD. The V and J ends lost 6 bases and 9 bases, in that order; junction bases with no gene match: 9. The CDR3 sequence is CATSRPTSGGAIEQFF. The CDR3 nucleotides read TGTGCCACCAGTCGCCCGACTAGCGGGGGGGCCATTGAGCAGTTCTTC.

This clonotype showed up just a few times. The chain links TRBV5-1 to TRBJ2-1, with TRBD1 matching 10 bases. Trimming took 4 bases from V and 3 from J; bases not matched to a gene: 4. The CDR3 extends over 15 amino acids. Germline V lookup: CDR1 SGHRS, CDR2 YFSETQ. Written as DNA, the CDR3 is TGCGCCAGCAGCAGCGGGACAGGGGTCTACAATGAGCAGTTCTTC. It yields the protein CASSSGTGVYNEQFF.

The V call is TRBV9, the J call TRBJ2-3; D might be TRBD2 (5 bases). CDR1 SGDLS and CDR2 YYNGEE come from the germline V gene. The CDR3 consists of 16 residues. V lost 4 bases and J lost 0, with 15 bases in between. CDR3 residues: CASSPLGMTSTDTQYF. The DNA for the CDR3 is TGTGCCAGCAGCCCCCTCGGGATGACTAGCACAGATACGCAGTATTTT.

This clonotype was detected a few times. The CDR3 spells CASANMDRASEQYF. Here the CDR3 DNA reads TGTGCCAGCGCCAACATGGACAGGGCTTCGGAGCAGTACTTC. The rearrangement joins TRBV12-3 or TRBV12-4 to TRBJ2-7, with TRBD1 matching 8 bases. Trimming took 8 bases from V and 7 from J; bases not matched to a gene: 13. This CDR3 region has 14 residues.

The sample holds many counts of this clonotype. V is TRBV2 and J is TRBJ1-5, with D hard to call. V lost 4 bases to trimming and J lost 11 bases, with 15 bases between them. CDR3 length: 13 residues. Germline V gene sequence: CDR1 SNHLY, CDR2 FYNNEI. CDR3 protein: CASSADGSFAQHF. Here the CDR3 DNA reads TGTGCCAGCAGTGCTGACGGGTCTTTCGCCCAGCATTTT.

This clonotype was counted between two and nine times. J is TRBJ1-5 and V is TRBV20-1, with D hard to call. The CDR3 is made up of 16 amino acids. Between the trimmed V and J ends, which lost 6 bases and 3 bases, there was a span of 21 bases. Looked up from germline, CDR1 is DFQATT and CDR2 is SNEGSKA (reference sequence). Written as DNA, the CDR3 is TGCAGTGCACCTTATAAGAGGGCCTCACTCAATCAGCCCCAGCATTTT. This translates into CSAPYKRASLNQPQHF.

The V gene is TRBV3-1, the J gene TRBJ1-1, with D unclear. The V end was cut by 0 bases, the J end by 4 bases, with 15 bases between. CDR1 is LGHDT, CDR2 YNNKEL, per germline (reference sequence). The CDR3 has 16 amino acids. The CDR3 protein is CASSQDAAGMGTEAFF. The CDR3 DNA sequence: TGTGCCAGCAGCCAAGACGCCGCGGGTATGGGCACTGAAGCTTTCTTT.

The chain uses TRBV11-3 and TRBJ2-5; TRBD2 agrees at 14 bases. The V and J ends lost 4 bases and 7 bases, in that order; junction bases with no gene match: 8. CDR3 length: 16 amino acids. The germline V gene has CDR1 SGHNT and CDR2 YENEEA. CDR3 bases: TGTGCCAGCAGCTCCCGACTAGCGGGGGGGTCTAGGACCCAGTACTTC. Its translation: CASSSRLAGGSRTQYF.

The V and J genes are TRBV6-4 and TRBJ1-2, with 9 bases fitting TRBD1. Germline assignment: CDR1 MRHNA and CDR2 SNTAGT. V gave up 0 bases and J gave up 9 bases; unmatched junction bases: 8. There are 15 residues in the CDR3. The CDR3 spells CASSDSWTGVVRYTF. In nucleotides, the CDR3 is TGTGCCAGCAGTGACTCATGGACAGGGGTCGTCCGCTACACCTTC.

CDR3 DNA sequence: TGCGCCAGCAGCTTGGGGACTAGCGGGGTCACGACCCAGTACTTC. It translates to CASSLGTSGVTTQYF. The genes are TRBV5-1 and TRBJ2-5; 12 bases line up with TRBD2. There are 15 residues in the CDR3. CDR1 SGHRS and CDR2 YFSETQ come from the germline V gene. J was trimmed by 7 bases and V by 0 bases; bases with no gene match: 4.

This clonotype was picked up a small number of times. The chain uses TRBV28 and TRBJ1-5; D may be TRBD1 (6 bases). The germline gives CDR1 MDHEN, CDR2 SYDVKM. This CDR3 has 15 amino acids. The V and J ends lost 6 bases and 5 bases respectively, with 17 bases between them. The CDR3 sequence: CASSWDTLGHQPQHF. Written as DNA, the CDR3 is TGTGCCAGCAGCTGGGACACGCTTGGGCATCAGCCCCAGCATTTT. The entire variable domain, with the rest obtained from reference TRBV28 and TRBJ1-5, is as follows: DVKVTQSSRYLVKRTGEKVFLECVQDMDHENMFWYRQDPGLGLRLIYFSYDVKMKEKGDIPEGYSVSREKKERFSLILESASTNQTSMYLCASSWDTLGHQPQHFGDGTRLSIL.

This clonotype was observed a few times. The chain is built from TRBV12-3 or TRBV12-4 and TRBJ2-7; D ambiguous. CDR3 length equals 16 residues. Trimming removed 5 bases from V and 1 base from J, with 18 bases in between. The CDR3 protein is CASSPPRSRGSYEQYF. DNA of the CDR3: TGTGCCAGCAGTCCCCCGCGATCCCGAGGATCCTACGAGCAGTACTTC.

The chain recombines TRBV19 with TRBJ2-2; D remains unclear. CDR1 is LNHDA, CDR2 SQIVND, per germline (reference sequence). V lost 3 bases and J lost 3, with 8 bases in between. The CDR3 totals 14 residues. Written as DNA, the CDR3 is TGTGCCAGTAGTATTCTACAGCACACCGGGGAGCTGTTTTTT. Its protein product is CASSILQHTGELFF.

This clonotype was seen at least ten times. The chain is built from TRBV2 and TRBJ1-3; D gene unclear. There are 14 residues in the CDR3. In germline, CDR1 is SNHLY, CDR2 FYNNEI. Trimming took off 6 bases at V and 0 bases at J, with 9 bases between the two ends. Here the CDR3 reads CASRPVFSGNTIYF. The CDR3 DNA reads as TGTGCCAGCAGACCGGTTTTCTCTGGAAACACCATATATTTT.

This clonotype came up many times. As DNA, the CDR3 is TGCAGTGCCGCCGGGGACTACTCGAACACCGGGGAGCTGTTTTTT. Its translation is CSAAGDYSNTGELFF. This chain connects TRBV20-1 to TRBJ2-2, with 7 bases lining up with TRBD2. V was clipped by 6 bases and J by 0 bases; unmatched bases: 7. The CDR3 covers 15 residues. Germline CDR1 is DFQATT and CDR2 is SNEGSKA (reference sequence).

The chain links TRBV28 to TRBJ2-7, with a weak D call TRBD2 (6 bases). The CDR3 covers 14 residues. Germline V CDR1 and CDR2: MDHEN, SYDVKM. Trimming stripped 10 bases from V and 0 bases from J, with 16 bases between. The CDR3 bases are TGTGCCACTGTTGCGGGGCAGCTCTCCTACGAGCAGTACTTC. Protein: CATVAGQLSYEQYF. Combining the CDR3 with reference TRBV28 and TRBJ2-7 gives the whole variable domain DVKVTQSSRYLVKRTGEKVFLECVQDMDHENMFWYRQDPGLGLRLIYFSYDVKMKEKGDIPEGYSVSREKKERFSLILESASTNQTSMYLCATVAGQLSYEQYFGPGTRLTVT.

This clonotype has at least ten counts. The V and J genes are TRBV5-6 and TRBJ2-5; 8 bases align to TRBD1. Losses at the gene ends were 0 bases for V and 4 bases for J; bases not matched to a gene: 2. Per the germline V gene, CDR1 is SGHDT and CDR2 is YYEEEE. The CDR3 runs 14 residues. The CDR3 DNA is TGTGCCAGCAGCTTGGCCAGGGGGCGAGAGACCCAGTACTTC. It encodes CASSLARGRETQYF.

This clonotype was seen ten or more times. V gene TRBV7-9 combines with J gene TRBJ2-7; perhaps D is TRBD1 or TRBD2 (6 bases each). V was clipped by 5 bases and J by 6 bases, with 26 bases between them. The germline V gene has CDR1 SEHNR and CDR2 FQNEAQ (reference sequence). The CDR3 loop spans 17 amino acids. In nucleotides, the CDR3 is TGTGCCAGCAGCAATAGTCGCAGGGGAGGACCAAGAGGCGAGCAGTACTTC. Its translation is CASSNSRRGGPRGEQYF.